This T cell receptor beta chain was sequenced in a study of blood T cell repertoires in COVID-19. Background on the study: Samples came from the United States, Italy and Spain, spanning acute and convalescent COVID-19.

Germline CDR1 reads SGHTA; CDR2 reads FQGTGA. The CDR3 has 15 residues. Unmatched junction bases numbered 8, after V lost 5 bases and J lost 2 bases. Sequencing used immunoSEQ multiplex PCR; TCRdb keeps in-frame clones, though not all of them. The sample consists of 92,000 or so clones, around 72% of them appearing once. The receptor's source is a woman of 80 years or more with acute or convalescent COVID-19. Sequencing was carried out using peripheral blood. The rearrangement uses TRBV7-3 and TRBJ2-5; 7 bases map to TRBD1. Written as DNA, the CDR3 is TGTGCCAGCAGCCCGAACGCAGGGGGACAAGAGACCCAGTACTTC. The encoded protein is CASSPNAGGQETQYF.